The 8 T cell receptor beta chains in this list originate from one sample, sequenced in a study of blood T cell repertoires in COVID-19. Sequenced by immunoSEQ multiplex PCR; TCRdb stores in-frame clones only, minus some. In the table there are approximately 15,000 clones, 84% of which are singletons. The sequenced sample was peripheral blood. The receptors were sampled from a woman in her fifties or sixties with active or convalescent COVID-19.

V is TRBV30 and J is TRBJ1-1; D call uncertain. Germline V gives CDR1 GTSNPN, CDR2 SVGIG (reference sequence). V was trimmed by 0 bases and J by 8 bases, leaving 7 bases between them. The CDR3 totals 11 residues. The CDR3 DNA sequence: TGTGCCTGGAGTGTATACAGAGAAGCTTTCTTT. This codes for CAWSVYREAFF.

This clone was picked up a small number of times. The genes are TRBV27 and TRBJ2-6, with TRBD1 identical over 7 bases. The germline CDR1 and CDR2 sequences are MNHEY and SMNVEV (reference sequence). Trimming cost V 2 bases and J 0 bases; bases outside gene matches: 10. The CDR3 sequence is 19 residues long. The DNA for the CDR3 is TGTGCCAGCAGTTTACTTAGACAGGGTAGTCCCTCTGGGGCCAACGTCCTGACTTTC. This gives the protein CASSLLRQGSPSGANVLTF. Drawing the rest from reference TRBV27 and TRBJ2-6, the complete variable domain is EAQVTQNPRYLITVTGKKLTVTCSQNMNHEYMSWYRQDPGLGLRQIYYSMNVEVTDKGDVPEGYKVSRKEKRNFPLILESPSPNQTSLYFCASSLLRQGSPSGANVLTFGAGSRLTVL.

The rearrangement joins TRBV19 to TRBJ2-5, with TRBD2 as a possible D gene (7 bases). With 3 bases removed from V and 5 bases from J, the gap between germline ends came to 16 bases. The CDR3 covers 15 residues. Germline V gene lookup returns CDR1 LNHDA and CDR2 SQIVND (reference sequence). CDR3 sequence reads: CASSMFGGAGETQYF. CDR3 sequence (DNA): TGTGCCAGTAGTATGTTTGGGGGGGCCGGGGAGACCCAGTACTTC.

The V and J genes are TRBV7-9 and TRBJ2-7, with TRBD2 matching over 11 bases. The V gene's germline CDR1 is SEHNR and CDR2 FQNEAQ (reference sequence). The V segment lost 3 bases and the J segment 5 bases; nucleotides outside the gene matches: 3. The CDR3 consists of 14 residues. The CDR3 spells CASSFTSGSHEQYF. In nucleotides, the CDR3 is TGTGCCAGCAGCTTTACTAGCGGGAGCCACGAGCAGTACTTC. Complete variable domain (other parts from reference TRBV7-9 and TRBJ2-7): DTGVSQNPRHKITKRGQNVTFRCDPISEHNRLYWYRQTLGQGPEFLTYFQNEAQLEKSRLLSDRFSAERPKGSFSTLEIQRTEQGDSAMYLCASSFTSGSHEQYFGPGTRLTVT.

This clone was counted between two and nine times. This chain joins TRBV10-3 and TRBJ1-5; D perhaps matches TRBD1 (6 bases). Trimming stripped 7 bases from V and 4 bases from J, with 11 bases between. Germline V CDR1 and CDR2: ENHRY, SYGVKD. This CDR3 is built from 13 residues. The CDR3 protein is CAITTGLNQPQHF. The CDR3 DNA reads TGTGCCATCACCACAGGGTTAAATCAGCCCCAGCATTTT.

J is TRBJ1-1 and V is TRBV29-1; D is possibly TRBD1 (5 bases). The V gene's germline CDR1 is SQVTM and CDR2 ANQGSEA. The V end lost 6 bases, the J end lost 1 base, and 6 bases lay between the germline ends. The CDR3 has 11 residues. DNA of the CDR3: TGCAGCGTGGACAAGAACACTGAAGCTTTCTTT. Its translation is CSVDKNTEAFF.

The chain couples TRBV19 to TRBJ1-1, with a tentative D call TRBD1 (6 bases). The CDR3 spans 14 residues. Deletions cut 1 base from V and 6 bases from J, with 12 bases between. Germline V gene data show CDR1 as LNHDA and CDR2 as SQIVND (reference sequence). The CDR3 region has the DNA TGTGCCAGTAGTATAGGGGGCGGGGGCGCTGAAGCTTTCTTT. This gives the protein CASSIGGGGAEAFF. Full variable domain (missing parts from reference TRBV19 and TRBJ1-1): DGGITQSPKYLFRKEGQNVTLSCEQNLNHDAMYWYRQDPGQGLRLIYYSQIVNDFQKGDIAEGYSVSREKKESFPLTVTSAQKNPTAFYLCASSIGGGGAEAFFGQGTRLTVV.

The CDR3 coding sequence is TGTGCCAGTAGTATCGGGGACAGATTCCGACTAACCAAAAACATTCAGTACTTC. This sequence encodes CASSIGDRFRLTKNIQYF. This chain uses TRBV19 with TRBJ2-4; 7 positions agree with TRBD1. Germline V gene sequence: CDR1 LNHDA, CDR2 SQIVND (reference sequence). V trimming: 3 bases; J trimming: 2 bases; junction bases outside the gene matches: 13. The CDR3 spans 18 residues. Drawing the rest from reference TRBV19 and TRBJ2-4, the complete variable domain is DGGITQSPKYLFRKEGQNVTLSCEQNLNHDAMYWYRQDPGQGLRLIYYSQIVNDFQKGDIAEGYSVSREKKESFPLTVTSAQKNPTAFYLCASSIGDRFRLTKNIQYFGAGTRLSVL.